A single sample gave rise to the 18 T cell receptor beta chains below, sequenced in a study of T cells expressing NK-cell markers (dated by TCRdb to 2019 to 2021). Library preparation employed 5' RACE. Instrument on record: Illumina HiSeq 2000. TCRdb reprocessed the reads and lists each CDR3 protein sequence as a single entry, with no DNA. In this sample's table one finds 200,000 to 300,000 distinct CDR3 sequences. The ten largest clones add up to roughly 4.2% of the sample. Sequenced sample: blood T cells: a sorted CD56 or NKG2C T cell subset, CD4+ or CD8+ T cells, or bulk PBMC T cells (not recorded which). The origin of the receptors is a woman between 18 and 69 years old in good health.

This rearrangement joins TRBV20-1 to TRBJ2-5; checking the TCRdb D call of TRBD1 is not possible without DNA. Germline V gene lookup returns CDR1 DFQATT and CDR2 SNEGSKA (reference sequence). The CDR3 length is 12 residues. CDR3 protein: CSAPGQEETQYF.

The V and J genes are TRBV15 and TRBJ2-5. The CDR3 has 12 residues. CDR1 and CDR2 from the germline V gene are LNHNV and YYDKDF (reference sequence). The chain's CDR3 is CATSRDSGTQYF.

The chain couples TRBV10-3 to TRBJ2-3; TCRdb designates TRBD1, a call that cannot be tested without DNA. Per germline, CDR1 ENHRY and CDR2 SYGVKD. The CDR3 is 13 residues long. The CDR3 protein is CAISSQGPDTQYF.

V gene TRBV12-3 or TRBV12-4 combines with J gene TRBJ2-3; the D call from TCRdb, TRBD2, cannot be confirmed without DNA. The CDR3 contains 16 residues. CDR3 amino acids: CASSGRLLPREDTQYF.

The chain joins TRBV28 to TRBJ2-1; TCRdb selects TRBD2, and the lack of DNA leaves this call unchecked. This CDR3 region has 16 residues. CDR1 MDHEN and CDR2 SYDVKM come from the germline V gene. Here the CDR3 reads CASSLYLAGGYNEQFF. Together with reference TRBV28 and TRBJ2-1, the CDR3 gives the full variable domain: DVKVTQSSRYLVKRTGEKVFLECVQDMDHENMFWYRQDPGLGLRLIYFSYDVKMKEKGDIPEGYSVSREKKERFSLILESASTNQTSMYLCASSLYLAGGYNEQFFGPGTRLTVL.

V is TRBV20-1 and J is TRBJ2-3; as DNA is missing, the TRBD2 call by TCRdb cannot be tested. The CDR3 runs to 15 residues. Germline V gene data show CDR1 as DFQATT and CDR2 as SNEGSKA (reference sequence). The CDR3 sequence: CSAPTSGGATDTQYF.

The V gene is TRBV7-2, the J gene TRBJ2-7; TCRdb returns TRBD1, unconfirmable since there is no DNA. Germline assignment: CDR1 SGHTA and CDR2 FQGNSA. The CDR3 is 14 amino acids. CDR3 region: CASSLGGISYEQYF.

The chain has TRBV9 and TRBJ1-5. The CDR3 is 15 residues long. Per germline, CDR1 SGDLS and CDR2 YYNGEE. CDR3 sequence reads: CASSVGERMNQPQHF.

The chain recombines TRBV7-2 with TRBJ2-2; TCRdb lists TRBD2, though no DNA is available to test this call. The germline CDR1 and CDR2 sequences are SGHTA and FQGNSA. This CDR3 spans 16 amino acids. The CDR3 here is CASSLFGGGDTGELFF.

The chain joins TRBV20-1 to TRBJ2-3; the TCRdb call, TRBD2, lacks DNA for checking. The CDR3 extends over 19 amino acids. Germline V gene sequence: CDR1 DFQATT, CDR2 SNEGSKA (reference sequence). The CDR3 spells CSAAGPVAGAPLGTDTQYF.

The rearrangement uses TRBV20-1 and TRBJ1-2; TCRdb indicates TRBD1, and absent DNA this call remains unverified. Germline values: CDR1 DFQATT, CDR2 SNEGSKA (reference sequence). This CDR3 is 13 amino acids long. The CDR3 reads CSATGPRGYGYTF.

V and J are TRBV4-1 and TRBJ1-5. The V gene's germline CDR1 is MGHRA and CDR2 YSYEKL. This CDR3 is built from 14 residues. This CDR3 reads CASSLQISNQPQHF.

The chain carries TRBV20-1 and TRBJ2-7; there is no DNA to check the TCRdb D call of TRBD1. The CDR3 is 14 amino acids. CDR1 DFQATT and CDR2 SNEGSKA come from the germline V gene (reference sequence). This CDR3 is CSFGGGSKSYEQYF.

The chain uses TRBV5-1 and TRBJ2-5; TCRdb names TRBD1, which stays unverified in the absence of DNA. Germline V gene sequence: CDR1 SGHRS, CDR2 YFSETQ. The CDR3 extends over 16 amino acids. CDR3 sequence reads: CASSFIPARGQETQYF.

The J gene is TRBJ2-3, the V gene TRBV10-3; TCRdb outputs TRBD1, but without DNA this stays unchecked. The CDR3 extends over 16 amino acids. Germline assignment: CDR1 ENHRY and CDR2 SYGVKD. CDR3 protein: CAISVVGQLKVGTQYF.

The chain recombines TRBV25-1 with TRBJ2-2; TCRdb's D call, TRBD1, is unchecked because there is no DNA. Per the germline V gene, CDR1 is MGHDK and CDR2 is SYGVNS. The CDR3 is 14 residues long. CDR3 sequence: CASSEPGINGELFF.

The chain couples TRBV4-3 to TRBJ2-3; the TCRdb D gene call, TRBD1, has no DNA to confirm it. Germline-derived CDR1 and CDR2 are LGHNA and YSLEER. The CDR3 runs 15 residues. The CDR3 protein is CASSQDFTRADTQYF.

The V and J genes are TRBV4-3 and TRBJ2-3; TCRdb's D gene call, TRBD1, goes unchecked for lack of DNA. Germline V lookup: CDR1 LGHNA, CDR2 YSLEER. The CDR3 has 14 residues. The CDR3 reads CASSQVGDPDTQYF.